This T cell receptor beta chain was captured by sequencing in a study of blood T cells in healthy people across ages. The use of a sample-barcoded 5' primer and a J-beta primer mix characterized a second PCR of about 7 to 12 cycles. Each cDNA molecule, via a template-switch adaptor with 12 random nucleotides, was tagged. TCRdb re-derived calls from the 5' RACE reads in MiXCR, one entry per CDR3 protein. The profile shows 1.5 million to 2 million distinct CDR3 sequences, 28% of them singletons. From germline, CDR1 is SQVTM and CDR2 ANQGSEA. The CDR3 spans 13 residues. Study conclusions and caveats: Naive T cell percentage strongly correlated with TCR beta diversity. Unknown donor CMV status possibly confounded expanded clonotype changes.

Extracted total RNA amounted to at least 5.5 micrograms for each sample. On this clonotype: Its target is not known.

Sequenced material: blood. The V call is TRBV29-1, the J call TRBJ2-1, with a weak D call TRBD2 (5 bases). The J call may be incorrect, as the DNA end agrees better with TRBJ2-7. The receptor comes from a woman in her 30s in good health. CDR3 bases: TGCAGCGTCTTACCCATGGACGGAGGCGAGCAGTACTTC. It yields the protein CSVLPMDGGEQYF.